These 17 T cell receptor beta chains share one sample of origin, sequenced in a study of shared T cell receptors in the human thymus. Produced via immunoSEQ multiplex PCR; TCRdb's table is partial and in-frame only. Of 700,000 or so clones in the sample, around 85% are singletons; the top ten hold over 0.008%. Separately, the same data were catalogued under a study of human thymus T cells.

Sample: thymocytes. The receptors here all came from a girl under three years old with a congenital heart defect.

Worth noting for this clone: The sample has other DNA sequences that encode this CDR3 too. CDR3 in DNA: TGCGCCAGCAGCGGACGGACAGGGGATTCCTACGAGCAGTACTTC. Translation: CASSGRTGDSYEQYF. V usage is TRBV5-1 and J usage is TRBJ2-7; 9 bases agree with TRBD1. Germline-derived CDR1 and CDR2 are SGHRS and YFSETQ. CDR3 length: 15 amino acids. The ends lost 4 bases at V and 1 base at J; junction bases unmatched: 6.

The chain couples TRBV7-2 to TRBJ1-3; TRBD1 matches at 10 bases. The CDR3 extends over 14 amino acids. V gave up 0 bases and J gave up 11 bases; unmatched junction bases: 4. Germline V CDR1 and CDR2: SGHTA, FQGNSA. The CDR3 nucleotides are TGTGCCAGCAGCTTAGCGGACAGGGGGGTGTCCATATATTTT. Translated: CASSLADRGVSIYF. The entire variable domain, with the rest obtained from reference TRBV7-2 and TRBJ1-3, is as follows: GAGVSQSPSNKVTEKGKDVELRCDPISGHTALYWYRQSLGQGLEFLIYFQGNSAPDKSGLPSDRFSAERTGGSVSTLTIQRTQQEDSAVYLCASSLADRGVSIYFGEGSWLTVV.

J is TRBJ1-3 and V is TRBV9; D possibly corresponds to TRBD1 (6 bases). Per the germline V gene, CDR1 is SGDLS and CDR2 is YYNGEE. The CDR3 runs to 14 residues. V lost 6 bases, J lost 0 bases, and 10 bases lay in between. The CDR3 loop is CASNGQSSGNTIYF. Written as DNA, the CDR3 is TGTGCCAGCAACGGACAGAGCTCTGGAAACACCATATATTTT.

The V call is TRBV5-4, the J call TRBJ1-2, with D perhaps matching TRBD1 (5 bases). CDR3 length equals 15 residues. Germline CDR1 SGHNT, CDR2 YYREEE (reference sequence). V was clipped by 0 bases and J by 6 bases, with 15 bases between them. The CDR3 DNA reads TGTGCCAGCAGCTTGGGGGGGGGACTCACGGATGGCTACACCTTC. Protein: CASSLGGGLTDGYTF.

This chain links TRBV14 with TRBJ1-3; tentatively, D is TRBD1 (6 bases). Between the trimmed V and J ends, which lost 3 bases and 0 bases, there was a span of 24 bases. Germline V gene lookup returns CDR1 SGHDN and CDR2 FVKESK. The CDR3 runs 20 residues. The CDR3 DNA sequence: TGTGCCAGCAGCCAGACGTCAGCCACGGACAGTTCTTACTCTGGAAACACCATATATTTT. This translates into CASSQTSATDSSYSGNTIYF.

The J gene is TRBJ1-4, the V gene TRBV2; a weak D match, TRBD1 (6 bases). The CDR3 runs 15 residues. V lost 6 bases and J 3 bases, leaving 14 bases between the germline ends. In germline, CDR1 is SNHLY, CDR2 FYNNEI. CDR3 in DNA: TGTGCCAGCAGGGACAGCAAAAGATCTAATGAAAAACTGTTTTTT. Translated: CASRDSKRSNEKLFF.

V and J are TRBV14 and TRBJ2-1, with a weak D call TRBD2 (5 bases). CDR1 is SGHDN and CDR2 is FVKESK in the germline V gene. The length of the CDR3 is 13 residues. V gave up 1 base and J gave up 13 bases, with 14 bases separating them. The CDR3 nucleotides read TGTGCCAGCAGCCAAGGGTTGAGGGCAGCCCAGTTCTTC. Protein product: CASSQGLRAAQFF.

This chain uses TRBV4-1 with TRBJ2-7; perhaps TRBD2 as D (6 bases). Germline CDR1 and CDR2: MGHRA and YSYEKL. V was trimmed by 2 bases and J by 5 bases, leaving 22 bases between them. The CDR3 has 17 residues. The CDR3 region has the DNA TGCGCCAGCAGCCAAACCCGGCGGGGCGCCCTCGGCGACGAGCAGTACTTC. Protein: CASSQTRRGALGDEQYF.

This chain uses TRBV6-1 with TRBJ1-5; possible D gene TRBD1, 6 bases. The germline gives CDR1 MNHNS, CDR2 SASEGT. This CDR3 has 15 amino acids. Trimming left V 2 bases short and J 2 bases short, with 10 bases between. In nucleotides, the CDR3 is TGTGCCAGCAGTGAAAGGGGGATGGGCAATCAGCCCCAGCATTTT. It codes for CASSERGMGNQPQHF.

The chain couples TRBV18 to TRBJ1-2; TRBD1 might be the D (6 bases). The CDR3 covers 15 residues. Between the trimmed V and J ends, which lost 2 bases and 6 bases, there was a span of 16 bases. Germline V lookup: CDR1 KGHSH, CDR2 LQKENI. In DNA, the CDR3 is TGTGCCAGCTCACCAAGTGGACAGTGGGTCCATGGCTACACCTTC. Amino acid sequence: CASSPSGQWVHGYTF.

V is TRBV6-1 and J is TRBJ2-5; TRBD1 agrees at 7 bases. The trim removed 2 bases at V and 4 bases at J, leaving 7 bases unmatched. The CDR3 is 15 amino acids. CDR1 is MNHNS and CDR2 is SASEGT in the germline V gene. CDR3 bases: TGTGCCAGCAGTGAATTCGACAGGGCCGGAGAGACCCAGTACTTC. This codes for CASSEFDRAGETQYF.

The chain employs TRBV29-1 and TRBJ2-7; 10 bases agree with TRBD1. The junction had 6 bases not matched to a gene; V was cut back by 7 bases and J by 3 bases. Germline V gives CDR1 SQVTM, CDR2 ANQGSEA. This CDR3 is 13 amino acids long. In DNA, the CDR3 is TGCAGCGCCGCGGGACAGGGGCTCTACGAGCAGTACTTC. Its protein product is CSAAGQGLYEQYF.

This sequence joins TRBV4-1 and TRBJ1-2; TRBD1 might be the D (6 bases). The CDR3 totals 14 residues. V lost 0 bases and J 4 bases, leaving 9 bases between the germline ends. The V gene's germline CDR1 is MGHRA and CDR2 YSYEKL. Here the CDR3 reads CASSQEGGPYGYTF. DNA of the CDR3: TGCGCCAGCAGCCAAGAAGGGGGACCCTATGGCTACACCTTC.

In its sample, this clone was seen once. The CDR3 is CAWIRGGVNAYEQFF. The CDR3 coding sequence is TGTGCCTGGATTCGGGGGGGGGTCAATGCGTATGAGCAGTTCTTC. V is TRBV30 and J is TRBJ2-1; the match to TRBD2 covers 8 bases. The CDR3 loop spans 15 amino acids. V gave up 4 bases and J gave up 8 bases; unmatched junction bases: 13. Germline V gives CDR1 GTSNPN, CDR2 SVGIG (reference sequence). The whole variable domain, filled in from reference TRBV30 and TRBJ2-1, reads SQTIHQWPATLVQPVGSPLSLECTVEGTSNPNLYWYRQAAGRGLQLLFYSVGIGQISSEVPQNLSASRPQDRQFILSSKKLLLSDSGFYLCAWIRGGVNAYEQFFGPGTRLTVL.

V usage is TRBV28 and J usage is TRBJ2-2; tentative D call: TRBD1 (6 bases). The CDR3 is 13 amino acids. Germline CDR1 MDHEN, CDR2 SYDVKM. Trimming cost V 6 bases and J 5 bases, with 10 bases left between them. Here the CDR3 reads CASSPRGTGELFF. The CDR3 region has the DNA TGTGCCAGCAGCCCGAGGGGGACCGGGGAGCTGTTTTTT. Supplemented by reference TRBV28 and TRBJ2-2, the full variable domain reads DVKVTQSSRYLVKRTGEKVFLECVQDMDHENMFWYRQDPGLGLRLIYFSYDVKMKEKGDIPEGYSVSREKKERFSLILESASTNQTSMYLCASSPRGTGELFFGEGSRLTVL.

The genes are TRBV19 and TRBJ1-2, with 8 bases matching TRBD1. Per germline, CDR1 LNHDA and CDR2 SQIVND (reference sequence). This CDR3 has 13 amino acids. V dropped 8 bases and J dropped 4; count of bases not matched to a gene: 6. CDR3 sequence: CASLRQGSYGYTF. In DNA, the CDR3 is TGTGCCAGTCTACGACAGGGGAGCTATGGCTACACCTTC.

The J gene is TRBJ1-5, the V gene TRBV6-5, with 7 bases that match TRBD1. In germline, CDR1 is MNHEY, CDR2 SVGAGI. The junction had 11 bases not matched to a gene; V was cut back by 7 bases and J by 5 bases. The CDR3 spans 15 residues. The CDR3 DNA is TGTGCCAGCACCAAACTGGGGCAGGGGGATCAGCCCCAGCATTTT. It encodes CASTKLGQGDQPQHF.